The present TCR beta chain was sequenced within a study of blood T cell repertoires in COVID-19. The CDR3 is 17 residues long. Germline CDR1 reads ENHRY; CDR2 reads SYGVKD. Trimming stripped 6 bases from V and 2 bases from J, with 21 bases between. TCRdb keeps only in-frame clones here, not all; method: immunoSEQ multiplex PCR. The data hold about 100,000 clones, with less than 90% observed a single time. This TCR derives from a man aged 25-40 years in a cohort sampled during active COVID-19. The material sequenced was peripheral blood. This chain links TRBV10-3 with TRBJ2-3; tentatively, D is TRBD1 (8 bases). CDR3 protein: CAISQGGTGDLTDTQYF. For the CDR3, the DNA is TGTGCCATCAGCCAGGGGGGGACAGGCGACCTCACAGATACGCAGTATTTT.